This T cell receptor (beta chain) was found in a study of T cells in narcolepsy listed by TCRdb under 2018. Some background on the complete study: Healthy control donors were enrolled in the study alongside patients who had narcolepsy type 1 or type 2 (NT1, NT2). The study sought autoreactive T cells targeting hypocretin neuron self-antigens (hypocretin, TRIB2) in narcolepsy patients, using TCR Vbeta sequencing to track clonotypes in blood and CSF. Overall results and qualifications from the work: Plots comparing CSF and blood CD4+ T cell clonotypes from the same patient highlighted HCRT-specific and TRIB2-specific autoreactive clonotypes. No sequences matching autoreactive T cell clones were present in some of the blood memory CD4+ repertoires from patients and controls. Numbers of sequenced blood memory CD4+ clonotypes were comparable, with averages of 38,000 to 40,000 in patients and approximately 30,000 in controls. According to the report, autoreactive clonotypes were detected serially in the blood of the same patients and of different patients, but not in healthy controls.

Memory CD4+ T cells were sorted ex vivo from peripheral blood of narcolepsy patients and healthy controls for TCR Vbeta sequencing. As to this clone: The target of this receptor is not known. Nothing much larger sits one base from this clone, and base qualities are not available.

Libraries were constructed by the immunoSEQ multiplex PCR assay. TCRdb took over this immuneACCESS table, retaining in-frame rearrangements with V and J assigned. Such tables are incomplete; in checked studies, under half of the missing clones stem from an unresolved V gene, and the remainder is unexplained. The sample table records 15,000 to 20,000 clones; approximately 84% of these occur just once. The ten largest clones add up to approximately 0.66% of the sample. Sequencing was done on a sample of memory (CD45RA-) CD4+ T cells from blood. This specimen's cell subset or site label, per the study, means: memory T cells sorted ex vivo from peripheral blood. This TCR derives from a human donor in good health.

The nucleotide sequence reads as follows: TGTGCCAGCAGCTCGATGGGCGGGAGGATCTACGAGCAGTACTTC. This codes for CASSSMGGRIYEQYF. Recombination joined TRBV7-2 with TRBJ2-7; TRBD2 aligns with 8 central bases. Trimming removed 4 bases from V and 3 bases from J; the gene matches leave 8 bases unexplained. The CDR3 spans 15 residues, from the cysteine through the phenylalanine. The sequence is cut down to CDR3 DNA, 45 bases in frame from base 1. Looking up the germline V gene yields CDR1 SGHTA and CDR2 FQGNSA.